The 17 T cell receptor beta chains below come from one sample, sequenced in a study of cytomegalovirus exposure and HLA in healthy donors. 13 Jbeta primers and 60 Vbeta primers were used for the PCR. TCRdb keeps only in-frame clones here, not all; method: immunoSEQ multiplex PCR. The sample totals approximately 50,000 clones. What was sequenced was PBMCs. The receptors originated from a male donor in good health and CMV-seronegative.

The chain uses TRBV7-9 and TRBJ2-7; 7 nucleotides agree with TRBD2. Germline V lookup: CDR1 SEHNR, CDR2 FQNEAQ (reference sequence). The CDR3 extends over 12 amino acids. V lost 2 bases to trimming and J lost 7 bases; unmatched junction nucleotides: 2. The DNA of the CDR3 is TGTGCCAGCAGCTTAATCGGGGGGGAGCAGTACTTC. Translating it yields CASSLIGGEQYF.

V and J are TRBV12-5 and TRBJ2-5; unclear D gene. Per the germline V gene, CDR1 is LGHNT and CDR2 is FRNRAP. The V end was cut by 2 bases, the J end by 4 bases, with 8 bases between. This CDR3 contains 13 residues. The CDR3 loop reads CASGLYGGETQYF. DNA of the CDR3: TGTGCTAGTGGTTTGTACGGCGGAGAGACCCAGTACTTC.

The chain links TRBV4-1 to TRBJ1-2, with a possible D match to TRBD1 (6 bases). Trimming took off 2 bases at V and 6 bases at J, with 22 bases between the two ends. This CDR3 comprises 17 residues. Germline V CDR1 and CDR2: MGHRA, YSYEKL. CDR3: CASSQRGQGGVLDGYTF. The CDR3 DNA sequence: TGCGCCAGCAGCCAACGGGGGCAGGGAGGGGTTCTGGATGGCTACACCTTC.

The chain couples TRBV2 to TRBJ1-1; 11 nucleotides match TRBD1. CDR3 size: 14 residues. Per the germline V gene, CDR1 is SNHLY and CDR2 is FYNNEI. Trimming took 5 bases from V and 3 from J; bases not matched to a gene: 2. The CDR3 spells CASSRDRGDTEAFF. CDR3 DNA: TGTGCCAGCAGTAGGGACAGGGGGGACACTGAAGCTTTCTTT.

The CDR3 protein is CASSPRWEQYF. CDR3 in DNA: TGTGCCAGCAGTCCCAGGTGGGAGCAGTACTTC. V is TRBV6-6 and J is TRBJ2-7; D uncertain. Trimming shortened V by 5 bases and J by 7 bases, and 9 bases separated the two germline ends. The CDR3 loop spans 11 amino acids. Germline lookup yields CDR1 MNHNY and CDR2 SVGAGI (reference sequence).

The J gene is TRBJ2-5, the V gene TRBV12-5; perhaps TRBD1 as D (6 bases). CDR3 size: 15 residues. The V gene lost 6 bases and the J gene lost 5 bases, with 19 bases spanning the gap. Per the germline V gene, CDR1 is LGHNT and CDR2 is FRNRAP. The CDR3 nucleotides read TGTGCTAGTGGCTACGACACAGGGTACGGGGAGACCCAGTACTTC. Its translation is CASGYDTGYGETQYF. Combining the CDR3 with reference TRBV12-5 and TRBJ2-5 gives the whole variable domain DARVTQTPRHKVTEMGQEVTMRCQPILGHNTVFWYRQTMMQGLELLAYFRNRAPLDDSGMPKDRFSAEMPDATLATLKIQPSEPRDSAVYFCASGYDTGYGETQYFGPGTRLLVL.

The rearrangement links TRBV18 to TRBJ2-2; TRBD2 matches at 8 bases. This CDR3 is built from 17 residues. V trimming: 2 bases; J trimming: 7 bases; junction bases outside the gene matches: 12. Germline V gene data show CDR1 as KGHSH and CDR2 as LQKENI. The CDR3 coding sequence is TGTGCCAGCTCACCAAATAATCTCGCGGCGGGAGGCGGGGAGCTGTTTTTT. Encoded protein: CASSPNNLAAGGGELFF.

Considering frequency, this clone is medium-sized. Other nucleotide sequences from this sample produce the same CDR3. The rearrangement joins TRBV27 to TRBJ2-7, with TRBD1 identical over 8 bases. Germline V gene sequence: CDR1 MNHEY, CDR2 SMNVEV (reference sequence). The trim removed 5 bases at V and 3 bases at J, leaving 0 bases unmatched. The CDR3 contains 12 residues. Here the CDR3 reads CASSTGGYEQYF. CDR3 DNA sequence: TGTGCCAGCAGTACAGGGGGCTACGAGCAGTACTTC.

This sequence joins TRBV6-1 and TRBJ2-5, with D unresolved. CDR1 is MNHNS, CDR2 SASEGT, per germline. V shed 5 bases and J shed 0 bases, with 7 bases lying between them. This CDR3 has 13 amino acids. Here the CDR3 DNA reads TGTGCCAGCAGTTCAGGTTACCAAGAGACCCAGTACTTC. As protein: CASSSGYQETQYF.

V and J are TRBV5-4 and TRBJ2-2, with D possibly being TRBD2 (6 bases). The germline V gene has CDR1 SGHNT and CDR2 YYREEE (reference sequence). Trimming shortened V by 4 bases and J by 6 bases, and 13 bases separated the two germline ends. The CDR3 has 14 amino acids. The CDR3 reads CASSKTEGPGELFF. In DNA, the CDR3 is TGTGCCAGCAGCAAGACGGAGGGGCCCGGGGAGCTGTTTTTT.

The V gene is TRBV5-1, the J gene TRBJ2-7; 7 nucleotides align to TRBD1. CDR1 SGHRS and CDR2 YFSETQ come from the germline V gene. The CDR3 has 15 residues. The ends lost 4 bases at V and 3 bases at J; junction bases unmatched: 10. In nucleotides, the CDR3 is TGCGCCAGCAGCCGCGGACAGGCGGCGGACTACGAGCAGTACTTC. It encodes CASSRGQAADYEQYF. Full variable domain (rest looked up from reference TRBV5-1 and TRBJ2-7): KAGVTQTPRYLIKTRGQQVTLSCSPISGHRSVSWYQQTPGQGLQFLFEYFSETQRNKGNFPGRFSGRQFSNSRSEMNVSTLELGDSALYLCASSRGQAADYEQYFGPGTRLTVT.

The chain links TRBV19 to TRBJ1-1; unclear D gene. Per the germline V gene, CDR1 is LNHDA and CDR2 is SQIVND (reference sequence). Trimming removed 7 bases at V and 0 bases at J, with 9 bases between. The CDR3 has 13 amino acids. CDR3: CASMALLNTEAFF. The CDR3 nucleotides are TGTGCCAGTATGGCCTTATTGAACACTGAAGCTTTCTTT. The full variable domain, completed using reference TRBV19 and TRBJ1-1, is DGGITQSPKYLFRKEGQNVTLSCEQNLNHDAMYWYRQDPGQGLRLIYYSQIVNDFQKGDIAEGYSVSREKKESFPLTVTSAQKNPTAFYLCASMALLNTEAFFGQGTRLTVV.

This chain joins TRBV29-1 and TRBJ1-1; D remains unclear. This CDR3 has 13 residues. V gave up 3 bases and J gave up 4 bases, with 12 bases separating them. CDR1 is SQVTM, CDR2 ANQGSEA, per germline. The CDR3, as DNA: TGCAGCGTTGATCGGTCTGGTGGCACTGAAGCTTTCTTT. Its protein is CSVDRSGGTEAFF.

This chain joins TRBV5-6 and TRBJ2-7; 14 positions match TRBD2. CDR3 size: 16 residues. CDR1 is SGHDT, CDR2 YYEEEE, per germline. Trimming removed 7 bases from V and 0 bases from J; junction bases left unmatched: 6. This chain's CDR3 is CASEGLAGDSSYEQYF. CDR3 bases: TGTGCCAGCGAGGGACTAGCGGGGGACAGCTCCTACGAGCAGTACTTC.

The DNA of the CDR3 is TGCGCCAGCAGCCTTTACTCTGGAAACACCATATATTTT. Its protein is CASSLYSGNTIYF. This sequence joins TRBV4-1 and TRBJ1-3; D uncertain. CDR1 is MGHRA, CDR2 YSYEKL, per germline. V lost 4 bases to trimming and J lost 0 bases, with 4 bases between them. CDR3 length: 13 residues.

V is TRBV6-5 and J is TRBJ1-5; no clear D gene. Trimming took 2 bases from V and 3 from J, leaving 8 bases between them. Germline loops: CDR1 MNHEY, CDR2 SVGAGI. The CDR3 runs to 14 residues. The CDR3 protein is CASSYGQHNQPQHF. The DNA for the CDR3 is TGTGCCAGCAGTTACGGGCAACACAATCAGCCCCAGCATTTT.

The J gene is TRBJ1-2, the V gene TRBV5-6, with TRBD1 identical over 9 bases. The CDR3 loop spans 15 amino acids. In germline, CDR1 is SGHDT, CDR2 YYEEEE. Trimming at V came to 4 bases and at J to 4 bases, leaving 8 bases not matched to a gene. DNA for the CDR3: TGTGCCAGCAGCCAAGGGACAGGGCAAAGCTATGGCTACACCTTC. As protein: CASSQGTGQSYGYTF. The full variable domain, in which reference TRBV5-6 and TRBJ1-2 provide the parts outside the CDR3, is DAGVTQSPTHLIKTRGQQVTLRCSPKSGHDTVSWYQQALGQGPQFIFQYYEEEERQRGNFPDRFSGHQFPNYSSELNVNALLLGDSALYLCASSQGTGQSYGYTFGSGTRLTVV.